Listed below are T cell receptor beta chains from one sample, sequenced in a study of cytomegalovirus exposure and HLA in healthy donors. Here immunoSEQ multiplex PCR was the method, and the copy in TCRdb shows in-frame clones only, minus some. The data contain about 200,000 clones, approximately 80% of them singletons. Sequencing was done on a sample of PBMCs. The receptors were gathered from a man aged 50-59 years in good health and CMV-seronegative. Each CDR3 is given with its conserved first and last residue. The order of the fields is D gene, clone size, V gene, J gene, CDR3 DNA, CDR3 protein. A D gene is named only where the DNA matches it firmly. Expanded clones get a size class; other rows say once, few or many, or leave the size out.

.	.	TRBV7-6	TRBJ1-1	TGTGCCAGCAGCTTAGCCCCTCCAACTGGGAACACTGAAGCTTTCTTT	CASSLAPPTGNTEAFF
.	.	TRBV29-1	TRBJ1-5	TGCAGCGTTGGGCAGGGCTTGGGTCAGCCCCAGCATTTT	CSVGQGLGQPQHF
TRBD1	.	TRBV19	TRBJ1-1	TGTGCCAGTATTTCAAGACAGGGCAGCGAAGCTTTCTTT	CASISRQGSEAFF
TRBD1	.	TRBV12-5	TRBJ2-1	TGTGCTAGTGGCGCGGGACAGGGGAACTACAATGAGCAGTTCTTC	CASGAGQGNYNEQFF
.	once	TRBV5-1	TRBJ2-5	TGCGCCAGCAGCATGGGGACAAAGGAGACCCAGTACTTC	CASSMGTKETQYF
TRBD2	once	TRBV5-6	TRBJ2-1	TGTGCCAGCAGCCCTCCCCGACTAGCGGGGGGAAATGAGCAGTTCTTC	CASSPPRLAGGNEQFF
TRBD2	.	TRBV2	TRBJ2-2	TGTGCCAGCAGTGAAGGACTAGCGGGATTAGACGGGGAGCTGTTTTTT	CASSEGLAGLDGELFF
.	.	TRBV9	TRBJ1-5	TGTGCCAGCAGCGTAGGGGGCGGCAATCAGCCCCAGCATTTT	CASSVGGGNQPQHF
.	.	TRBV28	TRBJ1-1	TGTGCCAGCAGATCCCAGGTTCTGGGCAGGCAAAATGAAGCTTTCTTT	CASRSQVLGRQNEAFF
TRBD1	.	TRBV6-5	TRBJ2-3	TGTGCCAGCAGATACGGACAGGGGACAGATACGCAGTATTTT	CASRYGQGTDTQYF
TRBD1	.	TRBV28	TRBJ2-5	TGTGCCAGCGGGACAGGGGTACAAGAGACCCAGTACTTC	CASGTGVQETQYF
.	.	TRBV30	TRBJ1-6	TGTGCCTGGAGTACAGGTGGGGTCCCCCCGCACCACTTT	CAWSTGGVPPHHF
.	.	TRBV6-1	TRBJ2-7	TGTGCCAGCAGTGGCCGGACAGCATACGAGCAGTACTTC	CASSGRTAYEQYF
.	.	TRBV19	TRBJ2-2	TGTGCCAGTAGTGTCTTAGCCGGGAGCACCGGGGAGCTGTTTTTT	CASSVLAGSTGELFF
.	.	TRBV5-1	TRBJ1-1	TGCGCCAGCAGCCCATCTGGGGGGATGAACACTGAAGCTTTCTTT	CASSPSGGMNTEAFF
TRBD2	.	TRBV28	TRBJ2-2	TGTGCCAGCAGTTTGTATAGGGCTCTCTTTAGCGGGAGGGCCCGGGGGGAGCTGTTTTTT	CASSLYRALFSGRARGELFF
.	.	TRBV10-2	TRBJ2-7	TGCGCCAGCAGTGAGTTCGGCTCTGGGGCTCGCGAGCAGTACTTC	CASSEFGSGAREQYF
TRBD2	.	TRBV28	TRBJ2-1	TGTGCCAGCAGTCTGAGTACTAGCGGGAGGTACAATGAGCAGTTCTTC	CASSLSTSGRYNEQFF
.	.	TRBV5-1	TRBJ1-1	TGCGCCAGCAGCCCGAGGGGGGGAGGCACTGAAGCTTTCTTT	CASSPRGGGTEAFF
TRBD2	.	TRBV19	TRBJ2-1	TGTGCCAGTAGTATAGGGGCTAGCGGGAGGGCTTATGAGCAGTTCTTC	CASSIGASGRAYEQFF
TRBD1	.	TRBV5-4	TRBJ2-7	TGTGCCAGCAGCTGGGACAGGTCCTCCTACGAGCAGTACTTC	CASSWDRSSYEQYF
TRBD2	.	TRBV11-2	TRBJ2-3	TGTGCCAGCAGCGGGGGTAGCGGGACCACAGATACGCAGTATTTT	CASSGGSGTTDTQYF
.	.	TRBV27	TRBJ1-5	TGTGTCAGCAGCCTCTTTCGGGAAAGCAATCAGCCCCAGCATTTT	CVSSLFRESNQPQHF
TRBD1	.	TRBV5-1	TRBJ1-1	TGCGCCAGCAGCTTGGACAAGGGACAGGGGGCGCGGGACACTGAAGCTTTCTTT	CASSLDKGQGARDTEAFF
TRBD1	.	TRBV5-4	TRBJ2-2	TGTGCCAGCAGCTTAGACAGGGAAAATTCCGGGGAGCTGTTTTTT	CASSLDRENSGELFF
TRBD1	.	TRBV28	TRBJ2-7	TGTGCCAGCAGTCCCCAGGGACAGGCTATCTACGAGCAGTACTTC	CASSPQGQAIYEQYF
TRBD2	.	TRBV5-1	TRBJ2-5	TGCGCCAGCAGCTTGATTAGCGGGAATAGGGAGACCCAGTACTTC	CASSLISGNRETQYF
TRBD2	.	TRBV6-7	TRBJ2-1	TGTGCCAGCAGTTACCCAGGGACCGCGGGGGTCACCTACAATGAGCAGTTCTTC	CASSYPGTAGVTYNEQFF
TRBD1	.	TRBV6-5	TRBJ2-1	TGTGCCAGCACCTCACAGGGGCTAGGGTCCAATGAGCAGTTCTTC	CASTSQGLGSNEQFF
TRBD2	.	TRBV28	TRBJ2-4	TGTGCCAGCATGGACCATACTAGCGGGAGCGGGAACATTCAGTACTTC	CASMDHTSGSGNIQYF
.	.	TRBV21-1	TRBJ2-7	TGTGCCAGCAGCAAAGGGGCAGGGACCTACGAGCAGTACTTC	CASSKGAGTYEQYF
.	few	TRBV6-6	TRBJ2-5	TGTGCCAGCAGTTACTCGAACTCCCAAGAGACCCAGTACTTC	CASSYSNSQETQYF
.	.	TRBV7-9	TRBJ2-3	TGTGCCAGCAGCTTACCTAGTATAGGACTAGATACGCAGTATTTT	CASSLPSIGLDTQYF
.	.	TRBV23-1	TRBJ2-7	TGCGCCAGCCCAGGGCCGCCCGATTGCGACGAGCAGTACTTC	CASPGPPDCDEQYF
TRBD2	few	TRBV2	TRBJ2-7	TGTGCCAGTAATAGCGGGAGGGCCAGCTCCTACGAGCAGTACTTC	CASNSGRASSYEQYF
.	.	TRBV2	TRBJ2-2	TGTGCCAGCAGTGTTGAGGGGGCCGGGGAGCTGTTTTTT	CASSVEGAGELFF
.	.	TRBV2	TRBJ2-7	TGTGCCATTTTAACACAGGGATACGAGCAGTACTTC	CAILTQGYEQYF
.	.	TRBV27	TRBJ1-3	TGTGCCAGCAGTTTATCGGGCTCCTCTGGAAACACCATATATTTT	CASSLSGSSGNTIYF
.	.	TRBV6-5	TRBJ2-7	TGTGCCAGCAGCCCGACAGGCAAAGCCTACGAGCAGTACTTC	CASSPTGKAYEQYF
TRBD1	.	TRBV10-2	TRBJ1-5	TGCGCCAGCAGTGAGTCGGGACAGGGGACTCAGCCCCAGCATTTT	CASSESGQGTQPQHF
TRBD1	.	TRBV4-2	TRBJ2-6	TGTGCCAGCAACACAGGGGTCGGGGCCAACGTCCTGACTTTC	CASNTGVGANVLTF
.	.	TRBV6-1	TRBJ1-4	TGTGCCAGCAGTGAGAGAACCCTCACAACTAATGAAAAACTGTTTTTT	CASSERTLTTNEKLFF
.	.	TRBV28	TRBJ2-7	TGTGCCAGCAGTTTAACCGGGAAGTTTAACGAGCAGTACTTC	CASSLTGKFNEQYF
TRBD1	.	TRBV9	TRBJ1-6	TGTGCCAGCAGCGTGCGACAGGGGGATTCACCCCTCCACTTT	CASSVRQGDSPLHF
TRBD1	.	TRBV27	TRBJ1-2	TGTGCCAGCAGTTCAAGACAGGGGCCCTCATCTCGACCAGGCTACACCTTC	CASSSRQGPSSRPGYTF
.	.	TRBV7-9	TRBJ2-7	TGTGCCAGCACCTACCCCGGTTTTGGCTACGAGCAGTACTTC	CASTYPGFGYEQYF